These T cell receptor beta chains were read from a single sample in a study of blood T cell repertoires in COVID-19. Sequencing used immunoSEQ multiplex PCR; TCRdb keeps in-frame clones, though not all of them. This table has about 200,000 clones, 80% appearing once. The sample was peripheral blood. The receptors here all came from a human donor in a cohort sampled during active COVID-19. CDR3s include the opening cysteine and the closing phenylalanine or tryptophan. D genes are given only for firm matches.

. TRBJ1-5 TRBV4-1 CASSQDFGGLGQPQHF
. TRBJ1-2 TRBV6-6 CASSYKGYGYTF
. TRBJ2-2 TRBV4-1 CASSLGPNTGELFF
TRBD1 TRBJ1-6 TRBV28 CASSPGQRNSPLHF
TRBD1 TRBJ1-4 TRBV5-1 CASSPDRGGEKLFF
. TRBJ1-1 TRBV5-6 CASSLVRQKGEAFF
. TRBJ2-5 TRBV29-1 CSFKEVGTQYF
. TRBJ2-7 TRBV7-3 CASSLQGRAHEQYF
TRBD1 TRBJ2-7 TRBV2 CASSESRARGEQYF
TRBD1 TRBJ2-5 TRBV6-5 CASSLMDRLQETQYF
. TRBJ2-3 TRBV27 CASSFLDRLADTQYF
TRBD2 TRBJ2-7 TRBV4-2 CASSQAPRGGADYEQYF